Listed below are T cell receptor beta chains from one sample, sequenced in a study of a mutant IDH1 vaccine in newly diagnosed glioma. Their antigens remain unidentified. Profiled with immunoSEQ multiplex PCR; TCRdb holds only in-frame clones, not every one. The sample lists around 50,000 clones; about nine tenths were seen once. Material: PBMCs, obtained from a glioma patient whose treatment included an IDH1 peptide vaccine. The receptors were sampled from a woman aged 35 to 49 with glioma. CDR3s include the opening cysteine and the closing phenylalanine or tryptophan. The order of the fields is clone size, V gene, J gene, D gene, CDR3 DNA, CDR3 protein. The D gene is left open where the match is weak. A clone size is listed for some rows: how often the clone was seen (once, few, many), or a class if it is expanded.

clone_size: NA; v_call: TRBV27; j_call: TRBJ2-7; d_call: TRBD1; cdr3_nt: TGTGCCAGCAAAAAACAAGGGGGCCAAACCTTCTACGAGCAGTACTTC; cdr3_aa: CASKKQGGQTFYEQYF
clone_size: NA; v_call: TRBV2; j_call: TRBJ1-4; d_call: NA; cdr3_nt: TGTGCCAGCAGTGATAATGAAAAACTGTTTTTT; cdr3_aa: CASSDNEKLFF
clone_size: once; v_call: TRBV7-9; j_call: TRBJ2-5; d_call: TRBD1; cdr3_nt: TGTGCCAGCAGCCCGCATGGGACAGGGAGTTCAGAGACCCAGTACTTC; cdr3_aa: CASSPHGTGSSETQYF
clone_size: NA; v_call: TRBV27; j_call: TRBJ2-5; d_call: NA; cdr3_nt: TGTGCCAGCAGTTTATCCCAGGGCCGGGAGACCCAGTACTTC; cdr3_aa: CASSLSQGRETQYF
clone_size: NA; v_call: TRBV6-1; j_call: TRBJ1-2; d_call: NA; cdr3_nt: TGTGCCAGCACCGAGGGGGTGGGCGGTGGCTACACCTTC; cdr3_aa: CASTEGVGGGYTF
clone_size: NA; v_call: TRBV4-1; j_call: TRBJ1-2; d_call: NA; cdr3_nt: TGCGCCAGCAGCCAATTGGGGTTTTACCGTTACACCTTC; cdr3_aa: CASSQLGFYRYTF
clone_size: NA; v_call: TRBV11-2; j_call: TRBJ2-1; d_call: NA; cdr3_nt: TGTGCCAGCAGCTTACCCTGGCGAGGACGAGGTGAGCAGTTCTTC; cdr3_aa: CASSLPWRGRGEQFF
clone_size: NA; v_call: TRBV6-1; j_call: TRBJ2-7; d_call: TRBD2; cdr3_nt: TGTGCCAGCAGTCCCGGGACTAGCGTATACGAGCAGTACTTC; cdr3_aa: CASSPGTSVYEQYF
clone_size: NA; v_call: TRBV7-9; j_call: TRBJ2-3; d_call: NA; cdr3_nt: TGTGCCAGCAGCTTAGGCGGGGATGGCACAGATACGCAGTATTTT; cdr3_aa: CASSLGGDGTDTQYF
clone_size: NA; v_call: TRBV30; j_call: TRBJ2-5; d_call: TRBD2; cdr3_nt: TGTGCCTGGTCCGGACTAGCGGGACCTTGGCCCCAGTACTTC; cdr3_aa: CAWSGLAGPWPQYF
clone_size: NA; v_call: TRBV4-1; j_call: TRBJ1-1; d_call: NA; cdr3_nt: TGCGCCAGCAGCCTCCTGGGGGGAGATACTGAAGCTTTCTTT; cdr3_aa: CASSLLGGDTEAFF